Each of the 30 T cell receptor beta chains below was sequenced from the same sample in a study of T cell responses to AZD1222 COVID-19 vaccine. Assay used: immunoSEQ multiplex PCR; TCRdb lists only in-frame clones, some missing. The data contain 120,000 to 150,000 clones, 75% to 90% of them singletons. Specimen: peripheral blood, collected on day 0 of MenACWY control vaccination. These receptors all come from an adult in good health.

The rearrangement uses TRBV7-9 and TRBJ2-1; the match to TRBD1 covers 7 bases. The CDR3 runs to 15 residues. The V gene's germline CDR1 is SEHNR and CDR2 FQNEAQ (reference sequence). With 5 bases clipped from V and 2 bases from J, the junction kept 6 bases outside the gene matches. The CDR3 sequence: CASSPRQGPYNEQFF. The CDR3 DNA reads TGTGCCAGCAGCCCCCGACAGGGCCCCTACAATGAGCAGTTCTTC.

This chain joins TRBV28 and TRBJ2-5; D remains ambiguous. The CDR3 totals 11 residues. V was clipped by 5 bases and J by 2 bases, with 3 bases between them. CDR1 MDHEN and CDR2 SYDVKM come from the germline V gene. CDR3 in DNA: TGTGCCAGCAGTGCTCAAGAGACCCAGTACTTC. It yields the protein CASSAQETQYF.

The chain couples TRBV5-6 to TRBJ1-2, with D perhaps matching TRBD1 (6 bases). The V and J ends lost 4 bases and 5 bases respectively, with 18 bases between them. The germline V gene has CDR1 SGHDT and CDR2 YYEEEE. The CDR3 loop spans 15 amino acids. The CDR3 nucleotides are TGTGCCAGCAGCGGCGACAGGTTATGGTTTTATGGCTACACCTTC. It yields the protein CASSGDRLWFYGYTF. Using reference TRBV5-6 and TRBJ1-2 for the parts outside the CDR3, the full variable domain is DAGVTQSPTHLIKTRGQQVTLRCSPKSGHDTVSWYQQALGQGPQFIFQYYEEEERQRGNFPDRFSGHQFPNYSSELNVNALLLGDSALYLCASSGDRLWFYGYTFGSGTRLTVV.

This rearrangement joins TRBV2 to TRBJ1-1; TRBD1 aligns across 10 bases. In germline, CDR1 is SNHLY, CDR2 FYNNEI. The CDR3 is 15 amino acids. The trim removed 4 bases at V and 4 bases at J, leaving 6 bases unmatched. CDR3 protein: CASSGDRGGGTEAFF. The CDR3 DNA follows: TGTGCCAGCAGTGGGGACAGGGGAGGGGGCACTGAAGCTTTCTTT. Full variable domain (remainder filled in from reference TRBV2 and TRBJ1-1): EPEVTQTPSHQVTQMGQEVILRCVPISNHLYFYWYRQILGQKVEFLVSFYNNEISEKSEIFDDQFSVERPDGSNFTLKIRSTKLEDSAMYFCASSGDRGGGTEAFFGQGTRLTVV.

The chain recombines TRBV5-6 with TRBJ1-6; 7 bases map to TRBD1. Germline assignment: CDR1 SGHDT and CDR2 YYEEEE. V shed 4 bases, J shed 10 bases, and the junction held 11 bases outside the gene matches. This CDR3 is built from 15 residues. The CDR3 coding sequence is TGTGCCAGCAGCGGAGGGGGGACAGTGGCCTCACCCCTCCACTTT. Protein product: CASSGGGTVASPLHF.

The chain uses TRBV11-2 and TRBJ2-1; no definite D call. From germline, CDR1 is SGHAT and CDR2 FQNNGV. This CDR3 contains 11 residues. Deletions cut 2 bases from V and 15 bases from J, with 11 bases between. Here the CDR3 DNA reads TGTGCCAGCAGCTTAACAGACCCCCCGTTCTTC. Protein sequence: CASSLTDPPFF.

In this sample, this clone turned up a few times. The chain has TRBV19 and TRBJ2-7; the D is unclear. V was trimmed by 5 bases and J by 1 base, leaving 9 bases between them. The germline V gene encodes CDR1 LNHDA and CDR2 SQIVND (reference sequence). The length of the CDR3 is 13 residues. This chain's CDR3 is CASSLHSSYEQYF. CDR3 nucleotides: TGTGCCAGTAGTCTGCACAGTTCCTACGAGCAGTACTTC.

The chain has TRBV6-6 and TRBJ1-5, with 9 bases matching TRBD1. The ends lost 4 bases at V and 5 bases at J; junction bases unmatched: 3. Germline V gene lookup returns CDR1 MNHNY and CDR2 SVGAGI (reference sequence). The CDR3 runs to 14 residues. The CDR3 coding sequence is TGTGCCAGCAGTTGGACAGGGGTGGATCAGCCCCAGCATTTT. It codes for CASSWTGVDQPQHF.

The CDR3 coding sequence is TGTGCCAGCAGGACAGGGGCGGCCCTCTCCCACTTT. This sequence encodes CASRTGAALSHF. This chain connects TRBV6-5 to TRBJ1-6, with TRBD1 matching over 8 bases. CDR3 size: 12 residues. J was trimmed by 18 bases and V by 6 bases; bases with no gene match: 10. Germline V CDR1 and CDR2: MNHEY, SVGAGI.

The chain has TRBV28 and TRBJ1-2; 7 bases align to TRBD1. The germline V gene has CDR1 MDHEN and CDR2 SYDVKM. The CDR3 spans 15 residues. Germline trimming cut 2 bases from V and 4 bases from J; bases unmatched to any gene: 7. Here the CDR3 reads CASSLARGQLYGYTF. CDR3 coding DNA: TGTGCCAGCAGTTTAGCCCGGGGACAGCTCTATGGCTACACCTTC.

This clone was observed at least ten times. The CDR3 here is CASSLDLTGRANYGYTF. The CDR3 DNA sequence: TGCGCCAGCAGCTTGGACCTAACCGGGCGAGCTAACTATGGCTACACCTTC. The rearrangement uses TRBV5-1 and TRBJ1-2; D remains ambiguous. CDR3 length: 17 amino acids. Germline V lookup: CDR1 SGHRS, CDR2 YFSETQ. Trimming cost V 0 bases and J 0 bases, with 15 bases left between them.

A few counts support this clone. This chain joins TRBV5-6 and TRBJ1-5; 9 nucleotides match TRBD1. V trimming: 2 bases; J trimming: 4 bases; junction bases outside the gene matches: 7. This CDR3 is built from 16 residues. Germline CDR1 reads SGHDT; CDR2 reads YYEEEE. The CDR3 region has the DNA TGTGCCAGCAGCTTCGGCCCGGGACAGGGAAATCAGCCCCAGCATTTT. The encoded protein is CASSFGPGQGNQPQHF.

The rearrangement links TRBV7-9 to TRBJ1-6; D gene uncertain. V gave up 4 bases and J gave up 7 bases, with 11 bases separating them. Per the germline V gene, CDR1 is SEHNR and CDR2 is FQNEAQ (reference sequence). The CDR3 sequence is 14 residues long. In DNA, the CDR3 is TGTGCCAGCAGCTGGCGGGAGGCAAATTCACCCCTCCACTTT. It translates to CASSWREANSPLHF.

The chain recombines TRBV6-2 or TRBV6-3 with TRBJ1-3; the D is unclear. Germline-derived CDR1 and CDR2 are MNHEY and SVGEGT. This CDR3 is built from 17 residues. Trimming removed 6 bases at V and 0 bases at J, with 18 bases between. This chain's CDR3 is CASSPSRFSSSGNTIYF. For the CDR3, the DNA is TGTGCCAGCAGCCCGAGTAGGTTCTCATCCTCTGGAAACACCATATATTTT.

This clone was counted many times. This chain joins TRBV7-9 and TRBJ1-3; D unclear. Germline-derived CDR1 and CDR2 are SEHNR and FQNEAQ (reference sequence). V lost 4 bases and J 0 bases, leaving 10 bases between the germline ends. The CDR3 contains 15 residues. The CDR3 sequence is CASSSDGLSGNTIYF. DNA for the CDR3: TGTGCCAGCAGCTCGGACGGCCTCTCTGGAAACACCATATATTTT.

The chain is built from TRBV5-6 and TRBJ2-1; D gene uncertain. Trimming took off 4 bases at V and 5 bases at J, with 10 bases between the two ends. CDR3 size: 13 residues. CDR1 is SGHDT, CDR2 YYEEEE, per germline. The DNA of the CDR3 is TGTGCCAGCAGCCCCGGACCCCACAATGAGCAGTTCTTC. It specifies CASSPGPHNEQFF.

This chain joins TRBV4-2 and TRBJ1-1; 11 bases line up with TRBD1. This CDR3 region has 17 residues. The ends lost 4 bases at V and 0 bases at J; junction bases unmatched: 7. Germline CDR1 LGHNA, CDR2 YNFKEQ. CDR3 sequence (DNA): TGTGCCAGCAGCCCCGGACAGGGGGCAGGGGTGAACACTGAAGCTTTCTTT. This encodes CASSPGQGAGVNTEAFF.

On this clone itself: Other DNA sequences in the sample encode the same CDR3. The chain uses TRBV9 and TRBJ2-3; D possibly corresponds to TRBD2 (6 bases). This CDR3 contains 15 residues. Germline CDR1 and CDR2: SGDLS and YYNGEE. The germline V and J ends were trimmed by 2 bases and 0 bases, with 10 bases remaining between them. Written as DNA, the CDR3 is TGTGCCAGCAGCGTCGGCGGGGCTAGCACAGATACGCAGTATTTT. It is translated as CASSVGGASTDTQYF.

This clone has only a few counts. The chain couples TRBV6-4 to TRBJ1-2; 10 bases align to TRBD1. CDR3 length: 15 amino acids. The V and J ends lost 4 bases and 2 bases, in that order; junction bases with no gene match: 4. Germline lookup yields CDR1 MRHNA and CDR2 SNTAGT. For the CDR3, the DNA is TGTGCCAGCAGTGCGGAGGGACAGGGGAACTATGGCTACACCTTC. The encoded protein is CASSAEGQGNYGYTF.

The gene calls are TRBV7-6 and TRBJ1-1, with D possibly matching TRBD1 (5 bases). Germline assignment: CDR1 SGHVS and CDR2 FNYEAQ. V was cut by 5 bases and J by 5 bases, with 15 bases left in between. This CDR3 spans 14 amino acids. CDR3: CASSAGPEGTEAFF. In nucleotides, the CDR3 is TGTGCCAGCAGCGCCGGACCCGAGGGGACTGAAGCTTTCTTT.

The chain has TRBV7-8 and TRBJ2-1; 10 nucleotides line up with TRBD1. CDR3 size: 17 residues. Germline V CDR1 and CDR2: SGHVS, FQNEAQ. With V trimmed by 3 bases and J by 4 bases, 9 bases remained unmatched. CDR3 sequence reads: CASSLGQGSNYYNEQFF. In nucleotides, the CDR3 is TGTGCCAGCAGCTTGGGACAGGGGTCGAACTATTACAATGAGCAGTTCTTC.

This clone was picked up a small number of times. J is TRBJ2-7 and V is TRBV14; TRBD1 agrees at 11 bases. Germline CDR1 is SGHDN and CDR2 is FVKESK. V lost 5 bases to trimming and J lost 2 bases; unmatched junction nucleotides: 5. The CDR3 has 15 amino acids. For the CDR3, the DNA is TGTGCCAGCAGCTCAACGGGACAGGGGGCCTACGAGCAGTACTTC. Translated, it gives CASSSTGQGAYEQYF.

The V call is TRBV28, the J call TRBJ1-5, with 8 bases aligning to TRBD1. V lost 7 bases to trimming and J lost 3 bases; unmatched junction nucleotides: 5. The V gene's germline CDR1 is MDHEN and CDR2 SYDVKM. The CDR3 extends over 14 amino acids. CDR3 sequence: CASNLDRVNQPQHF. The DNA of the CDR3 is TGTGCCAGCAACCTGGACAGGGTCAATCAGCCCCAGCATTTT. The variable domain in full, with the rest retrieved from reference TRBV28 and TRBJ1-5, is DVKVTQSSRYLVKRTGEKVFLECVQDMDHENMFWYRQDPGLGLRLIYFSYDVKMKEKGDIPEGYSVSREKKERFSLILESASTNQTSMYLCASNLDRVNQPQHFGDGTRLSIL.

This clone was counted only a few times. V usage is TRBV5-1 and J usage is TRBJ2-4, with 9 bases matching TRBD1. CDR1 and CDR2 (germline): SGHRS, YFSETQ. This CDR3 contains 19 residues. J was trimmed by 1 base and V by 1 base; bases with no gene match: 12. The CDR3 DNA reads as TGCGCCAGCAGCTTGCGTACCGGGACAGGGAACAGGGCCAAAAACATTCAGTACTTC. Encoded protein: CASSLRTGTGNRAKNIQYF.

A single count supports this clone. The genes are TRBV19 and TRBJ1-5, with 8 bases identical to TRBD1. From germline, CDR1 is LNHDA and CDR2 SQIVND (reference sequence). With V trimmed by 5 bases and J by 3 bases, 9 bases remained unmatched. This CDR3 is built from 16 residues. The CDR3 reads CASSLQTGATNQPQHF. CDR3 DNA sequence: TGTGCCAGTAGTCTCCAGACAGGGGCTACCAATCAGCCCCAGCATTTT. Full variable domain (remainder filled in from reference TRBV19 and TRBJ1-5): DGGITQSPKYLFRKEGQNVTLSCEQNLNHDAMYWYRQDPGQGLRLIYYSQIVNDFQKGDIAEGYSVSREKKESFPLTVTSAQKNPTAFYLCASSLQTGATNQPQHFGDGTRLSIL.

Notes on this clone: Compared with germline, one end of the junction differs, possibly owing to a read error. The chain uses TRBV4-2 and TRBJ1-2; TRBD1 aligns across 7 bases. CDR1 LGHNA and CDR2 YNFKEQ come from the germline V gene. The CDR3 is 16 residues long. In nucleotides, the CDR3 is TGTGCCAGCAGCCAAGATCAGGCCCAGGGGGACTATGGCTATACCTTC. Its protein is CASSQDQAQGDYGYTF.

The rearrangement uses TRBV7-2 and TRBJ1-2; weak D call: TRBD1 (5 bases). The CDR3 loop spans 13 amino acids. The V end was cut by 2 bases, the J end by 13 bases, with 17 bases between. In germline, CDR1 is SGHTA, CDR2 FQGNSA. The CDR3 DNA reads TGTGCCAGCAGCTTACGGGCATATCGAGGGGCCACCTTC. This sequence encodes CASSLRAYRGATF.

V is TRBV5-5 and J is TRBJ2-7, with D possibly called TRBD1 or TRBD2 (5 bases each). The CDR3 runs 14 residues. CDR1 SGHKS and CDR2 YYEKEE come from the germline V gene (reference sequence). V lost 3 bases, J lost 4 bases, and 14 bases lay in between. CDR3 amino acids: CASSSTGTTYEQYF. CDR3 DNA sequence: TGTGCCAGCAGCTCGACCGGGACCACATACGAGCAGTACTTC.

CDR3 DNA: TGTGCCAGTAGTAGGGACAGGCAAGAGACCCAGTACTTC. Protein product: CASSRDRQETQYF. The chain links TRBV19 to TRBJ2-5, with 8 bases aligning to TRBD1. Losses at the gene ends were 4 bases for V and 2 bases for J; bases not matched to a gene: 0. The CDR3 is 13 amino acids. Germline values: CDR1 LNHDA, CDR2 SQIVND (reference sequence).

The J gene is TRBJ1-2, the V gene TRBV19; D remains unclear. Trimming stripped 4 bases from V and 5 bases from J, with 14 bases between. The CDR3 consists of 14 residues. Germline V gives CDR1 LNHDA, CDR2 SQIVND (reference sequence). Written as DNA, the CDR3 is TGTGCCAGTAGTAGCCCCGGACGGCTATATGGCTACACCTTC. This translates into CASSSPGRLYGYTF.